Listed here is a single T cell receptor (beta chain). Its antigen remains unidentified. Base qualities are not recorded, but no much larger clone differs from it by a single base. This specimen comes from a study of blood T cell repertoires in COVID-19 (dated by TCRdb to about 2020). Concerning the study at large: The collaborator samples originated in the United States, Italy and Spain and spanned the acute and convalescent phases of COVID-19. The material from the prospective study consisted of cDNA or gDNA derived from T cells, B-cell-depleted T cells, or PBMCs. The dataset comprised deeply sampled blood TCRbeta repertoires from subjects exposed to, actively infected with, or recovered from COVID-19. The repertoires were released in a freely available public database meant as a resource for research on the immune response to SARS-CoV-2. Samples were obtained from the ongoing ImmuneRACE study (first 160 participants) and from 1,200 or so subjects provided by 6 global collaborators. Nearly every sample came with metadata listing a de-identified subject ID, COVID-19 status, age in years and sex. Where available, HLA class I and class II types were obtained from metadata supplied by the sample provider rather than from assay-based typing. Overall study outcomes, separate from this receptor: The amount of clinical and demographic metadata varied by source and participant and was provided uncurated.

TCRbeta CDR3 regions were amplified from genomic DNA by means of the immunoSEQ Assay, a bias-controlled multiplex PCR. The study's processing was this. The number of nucleated cells in each sample was estimated from the amplification of reference gene primers within the assay. To quantify the absolute abundance of each unique TCRbeta CDR3 rearrangement, sequence reads were collapsed and filtered. Productive Simpson clonality was computed per sample as the square root of Simpson's diversity index over productive rearrangements. Sourced from immuneACCESS, this table was stored by TCRdb with only in-frame sequences that have V and J called. A share of the clones is absent; for the studies checked, an unresolved V gene accounts for under half, and the remainder has no known explanation. The D gene and trimming were derived from the DNA, and the V and J assignments and clone size from that table. The sample yields about 170,000 clones; approximately 85% were counted once. The ten biggest clones cover less than 8% of the sample.

Via the germline V gene (reference sequence), CDR1 is SGHNT and CDR2 YYREEE. Clipping removes 4 bases from V and 8 bases from J, with 6 as the unmatched junction base count. Reading from cysteine to phenylalanine, the CDR3 counts 14 amino acids. Just the 42-base CDR3 DNA is kept, in frame starting at base 1. At one collaborating source in Seattle, patients were enrolled during active infection and were followed longitudinally through the course of disease. Collaborating institutions collected whole blood in K2EDTA tubes following their own protocols. For TCRbeta analysis, collaborator samples were shipped as frozen whole blood, as isolated PBMCs, or as DNA extracted from either sample type.

This chain is built from TRBV5-4 and TRBJ1-6, and 7 bases in between align with TRBD1. The sample was peripheral blood. The receptor's source is a man older than 75 with COVID-19, enrolled during active disease. This receptor has the CDR3 CASSPRQGDSPLHF. The sequence in DNA is TGTGCCAGCAGCCCAAGACAGGGCGATTCACCCCTCCACTTT. The CDR3, completed at both ends by the reference TRBV5-4 and TRBJ1-6 genes, gives the full variable domain ETGVTQSPTHLIKTRGQQVTLRCSSQSGHNTVSWYQQALGQGPQFIFQYYREEENGRGNFPPRFSGLQFPNYSSELNVNALELDDSALYLCASSPRQGDSPLHFGNGTRLTVT.